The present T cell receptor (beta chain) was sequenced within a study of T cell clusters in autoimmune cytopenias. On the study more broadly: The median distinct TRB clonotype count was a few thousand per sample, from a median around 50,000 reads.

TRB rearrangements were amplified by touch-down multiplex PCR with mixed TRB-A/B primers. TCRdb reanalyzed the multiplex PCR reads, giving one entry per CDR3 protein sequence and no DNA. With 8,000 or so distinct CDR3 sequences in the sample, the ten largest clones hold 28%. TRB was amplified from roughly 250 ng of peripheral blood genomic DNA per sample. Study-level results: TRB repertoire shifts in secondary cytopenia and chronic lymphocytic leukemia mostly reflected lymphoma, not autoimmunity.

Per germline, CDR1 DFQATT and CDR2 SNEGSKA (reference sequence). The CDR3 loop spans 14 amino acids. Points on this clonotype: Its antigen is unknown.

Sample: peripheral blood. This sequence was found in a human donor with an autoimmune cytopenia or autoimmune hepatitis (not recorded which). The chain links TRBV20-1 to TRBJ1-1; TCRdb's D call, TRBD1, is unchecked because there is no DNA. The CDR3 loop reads CSAWYRDMNTEAFF.